The present T cell receptor beta chain was sequenced within a study of cytomegalovirus exposure and HLA in healthy donors. Looking at the study overall: Prior work identified 120 million or so unique TCR beta sequences in 150 million to 200 million T cells. General study points: Cytomegalovirus association was assigned to around 150 TCR beta chains.

CDR1 and CDR2 from the germline V gene are KGHSH and LQKENI. The CDR3 has 16 amino acids. The germline V and J ends were trimmed by 3 bases and 3 bases, with 12 bases remaining between them. This clone was counted only a few times. No antigen is known for it. Other DNA sequences of this sample code for an identical CDR3. In the PCR, 60 Vbeta and 13 Jbeta primers were used. Clones were read by immunoSEQ multiplex PCR, and TCRdb kept only the in-frame ones, dropping some. The sample lists about 150,000 clones, roughly 85% seen once, with about 1.8% in the top ten. The TCR originated in a woman aged 25-40 years in good health and CMV-seronegative. The sequencing input was PBMCs. The rearrangement links TRBV18 to TRBJ1-6; possibly TRBD1 for D (5 bases). The CDR3 DNA sequence: TGTGCCAGCTCACCCCAGACAGCGAACTATAATTCACCCCTCCACTTT. It codes for CASSPQTANYNSPLHF.